Following are 9 T cell receptor beta chains from one sample sequenced in a study of T cell responses to AZD1222 COVID-19 vaccine. Assay used: immunoSEQ multiplex PCR; TCRdb lists only in-frame clones, some missing. Counted here are approximately 140,000 clones, 90% occurring once; the ten biggest clones make up 3.2%. Sequencing used peripheral blood, obtained 28 days after the second AZD1222 dose. These receptor sequences come from an adult who received the AZD1222 COVID-19 vaccine.

This clone appeared once. V usage is TRBV4-1 and J usage is TRBJ1-1; TRBD1 aligns across 9 bases. The CDR3 consists of 15 residues. Germline V CDR1 and CDR2: MGHRA, YSYEKL. J was trimmed by 3 bases and V by 8 bases; bases with no gene match: 10. CDR3 amino acids: CASSFARTGDTEAFF. The CDR3 DNA reads as TGCGCCAGCTCGTTTGCCCGGACAGGGGACACTGAAGCTTTCTTT.

J is TRBJ1-2 and V is TRBV6-5; D unclear. CDR3 length equals 14 residues. Trimming left V 2 bases short and J 1 base short, with 8 bases between. The germline V gene encodes CDR1 MNHEY and CDR2 SVGAGI. The CDR3 here is CASSYLQFNYGYTF. DNA for the CDR3: TGTGCCAGCAGTTACCTCCAGTTTAACTATGGCTACACCTTC.

The genes are TRBV5-6 and TRBJ1-2; tentative D call: TRBD1 (6 bases). The CDR3 is 11 residues long. Germline V lookup: CDR1 SGHDT, CDR2 YYEEEE. V gave up 7 bases and J gave up 2 bases, with 6 bases separating them. The CDR3 DNA is TGTGCCAGCGGGGGCAACTATGGCTACACCTTC. It specifies CASGGNYGYTF. Complete variable domain (other parts from reference TRBV5-6 and TRBJ1-2): DAGVTQSPTHLIKTRGQQVTLRCSPKSGHDTVSWYQQALGQGPQFIFQYYEEEERQRGNFPDRFSGHQFPNYSSELNVNALLLGDSALYLCASGGNYGYTFGSGTRLTVV.

The chain joins TRBV28 to TRBJ1-2, with D possibly being TRBD1 (6 bases). The CDR3 contains 16 residues. From germline, CDR1 is MDHEN and CDR2 SYDVKM. With 5 bases removed from V and 5 bases from J, the gap between germline ends came to 21 bases. The CDR3 loop is CASSHQGQRGRYGYTF. The CDR3 DNA reads as TGTGCCAGCAGTCATCAGGGGCAGAGAGGTCGATATGGCTACACCTTC.

The V gene is TRBV7-9, the J gene TRBJ2-2; TRBD2 matches 11 bases. The CDR3 is 16 residues long. V lost 3 bases, J lost 3 bases, and 3 bases stayed unmatched. CDR1 and CDR2 from the germline V gene are SEHNR and FQNEAQ (reference sequence). The CDR3 region is CASSFLGLADTGELFF. In DNA, the CDR3 is TGTGCCAGCAGCTTTCTGGGACTAGCGGACACCGGGGAGCTGTTTTTT.

The rearrangement uses TRBV7-9 and TRBJ1-6, with D possibly TRBD1 on 5 matching bases. Germline CDR1 reads SEHNR; CDR2 reads FQNEAQ (reference sequence). With 10 bases removed from V and 7 bases from J, the gap between germline ends came to 20 bases. The CDR3 loop spans 15 amino acids. DNA for the CDR3: TGTGCCATTTCTCCCGGGGGGGTGGAGAATTCACCCCTCCACTTT. Residues: CAISPGGVENSPLHF. Variable domain in full (rest from reference TRBV7-9 and TRBJ1-6): DTGVSQNPRHKITKRGQNVTFRCDPISEHNRLYWYRQTLGQGPEFLTYFQNEAQLEKSRLLSDRFSAERPKGSFSTLEIQRTEQGDSAMYLCAISPGGVENSPLHFGNGTRLTVT.

The rearrangement links TRBV7-9 to TRBJ2-2; D may be TRBD2 (6 bases). The germline V and J ends were trimmed by 5 bases and 7 bases, with 17 bases remaining between them. Germline CDR1 is SEHNR and CDR2 is FQNEAQ (reference sequence). The CDR3 covers 15 residues. The CDR3 nucleotides read TGTGCCAGCAGCCCGGTGTTAGAGGGAGGCGGGGAGCTGTTTTTT. Its protein product is CASSPVLEGGGELFF.

V and J are TRBV28 and TRBJ1-4, with D perhaps matching TRBD1 (6 bases). The CDR3 extends over 14 amino acids. V dropped 3 bases and J dropped 4 bases, with 9 bases sitting between them. The germline V gene encodes CDR1 MDHEN and CDR2 SYDVKM. CDR3: CASSFGGGNEKLFF. The CDR3 DNA is TGTGCCAGCAGTTTCGGGGGCGGTAATGAAAAACTGTTTTTT.

V gene TRBV7-9 combines with J gene TRBJ1-1; 7 nucleotides agree with TRBD1. The germline V gene encodes CDR1 SEHNR and CDR2 FQNEAQ (reference sequence). The CDR3 is 14 amino acids. The V segment lost 5 bases and the J segment 1 base; nucleotides outside the gene matches: 4. DNA for the CDR3: TGTGCCAGCAGCCGAGGGACAGAGAACACTGAAGCTTTCTTT. This translates into CASSRGTENTEAFF.